This TCR beta chain comes out of a study of shared clonotypes between healthy human individuals (dated by TCRdb to about 2020). Study-wide context: The cohort comprised two women and a few men aged 18 to 49 years. To estimate repertoire size and how much clonotypes are shared between individuals, the study performed deep sequencing of blood TCR repertoires from five healthy adults. Different laboratories and diverse techniques were used to prepare libraries and sequence TCR repertoires, to increase sequencing depth and limit assay-specific biases. Between about 0.85 and 9.5 billion PBMCs per donor were obtained by leukapheresis.

On the study overall, not on this receptor specifically: Only blood was sampled, and tissue TCR repertoires likely differ from those in blood. Pairwise subsampling indicated that sequencing depth was expected to affect the degree of clonotype sharing among donors. Because the study included a small number of donors, the genetic and exposure-history diversity represented was limited.

The germline V gene encodes CDR1 MGHRA and CDR2 YSYEKL. Including cysteine and phenylalanine, the CDR3 has 16 amino acids. Left in the record is the CDR3 DNA by itself, 48 bases read in frame from the first base. Healthy HIV-negative adults with no recently reported acute infections or vaccinations were included as donors. Only Caucasian adults living in Nashville, Tennessee, USA were represented among the donors. For unsorted samples, tens of millions of PBMCs were counted, and genomic DNA was extracted using the QIAamp DNA Blood Mini kit. Blood was obtained by leukapheresis, after which PBMCs were separated by Ficoll-Histopaque density gradient centrifugation and cryopreserved in liquid nitrogen vapor phase. TCR CDR3 regions were amplified from genomic DNA by multiplex PCR using the deep immunoSEQ assay. Extracted genomic DNA from each cell subset was spread evenly across all wells of several immunoSEQ 96-well plates, with each plate serving as a replicate. Each replicate PCR for unsorted PBMC received roughly 290 ng genomic DNA, equal to approximately 29,000 T cell genomes. Ten immunoSEQ deep assay plates were used to sequence the unsorted PBMC genomic DNA. Purified libraries were quantified with a Qubit 3.0 fluorometer, sized on a Bioanalyzer 2100, and re-quantified with the KAPA Library Quantification kit. Every immunoSEQ 96-well plate was sequenced on a separate single-read 150-cycle Illumina NextSeq 550 flow cell. From the authors' description of their analysis: The immunoSEQ output contained only junctional sequences without quality scores, so filtering could not match that applied to full-length reads. Sequences were annotated with PyIR, a Python wrapper for IgBLAST v1.9, and V/J genes and CDR3 were assigned using IMGT germline references. Reads were removed for weak V/J assignments (E-value above 1e-6), missing CDR3, stop codons, out-of-frame junctions, or ambiguous translated residues. V3J clonotypes were defined by identical inferred V gene, J gene, and CDR3 amino acid sequence. The percentage overlap between two repertoires was calculated by dividing the number of shared unique clonotypes by the size of the smaller repertoire. RTK rarefaction, the Chao1 estimator, and Recon v2.1 estimates of unobserved clonotypes were used to assess repertoire richness. Entries here come from immuneACCESS through TCRdb and include only in-frame sequences with V and J called. Some clones fail to appear in such tables; in the studies checked, an unresolved V gene covers under half of the shortfall, and the cause of the remainder is unknown. V, J and clone size are those of that table, while D and trimming were read from the DNA. The sample table lists some 530,000 clones, 81% of them with a count of one. In total, the top ten clones hold roughly an eighth of the sample.

A remark on this clone: Its antigen remains undetermined. Germline is not matched at one junction end, which may reflect a read error. In the same sample, other DNA sequences code for this CDR3.

The TCR comes from a woman aged 40 to 49 in good health. Some clones in this sample may be carry-over from other donors' samples. The rearranged segments are TRBV4-1 and TRBJ2-1; perhaps TRBD2 is the D gene, with 6 bases matching. Sequences were obtained from PBMCs. The nucleotide sequence reads TGCGCCAGCAGTAGTTTCCGGGGGAGCTCCTATAATGAGCAGTTCTTC. Its protein product is CASSSFRGSSYNEQFF.